One sample yielded the 10 T cell receptor beta chains listed below, sequenced in a study of blood T cells in healthy people across ages. A second about 6 to 12 cycle PCR used barcoded and J-beta primers. TCRdb passed the 5' RACE reads through MiXCR, listing each CDR3 protein once. The sample carries over 700,000 distinct CDR3 sequences, more than 20% recorded once. The same data also went into a second study, on T cells of mothers and their children.

Sequencing was done on a sample of blood. The receptors originated from a boy between 10 and 17 years old in good health.

The chain's CDR3 is CASSFSGTSGNEQYF. The DNA of the CDR3 is TGTGCCAGCAGCTTCTCCGGGACTAGCGGGAACGAGCAGTACTTC. The genes are TRBV5-5 and TRBJ2-5, with 13 bases that match TRBD2. TRBJ2-7 explains the end of the DNA better; the J call may be wrong. The germline V gene encodes CDR1 SGHKS and CDR2 YYEKEE (reference sequence). The CDR3 covers 15 residues.

The rearrangement uses TRBV6-1 and TRBJ1-5, with D maybe TRBD1 (6 bases). The CDR3 totals 14 residues. V was clipped by 3 bases and J by 7 bases, with 13 bases between them. Germline lookup yields CDR1 MNHNS and CDR2 SASEGT. The CDR3 DNA is TGTGCCAGCAGTGACACAGGGACGGGACAGCCCCAGCATTTT. Translating gives CASSDTGTGQPQHF.

The rearrangement links TRBV20-1 to TRBJ2-7; D perhaps matches TRBD2 (5 bases). The germline V gene encodes CDR1 DFQATT and CDR2 SNEGSKA (reference sequence). V lost 0 bases and J lost 2, with 11 bases in between. There are 14 residues in the CDR3. The CDR3 DNA sequence: TGCAGTGCTAGAGATCGAGGGATCGCCTACGAGCAGTACTTC. Protein product: CSARDRGIAYEQYF.

V and J are TRBV29-1 and TRBJ2-3; possibly TRBD1 or TRBD2 for D (7 bases each). The V gene's germline CDR1 is SQVTM and CDR2 ANQGSEA. This CDR3 contains 15 residues. With 7 bases removed from V and 2 bases from J, the gap between germline ends came to 19 bases. As DNA, the CDR3 is TGCAGCGGACTACAGGGGAGGGCGGTCACAGATACGCAGTATTTT. This sequence encodes CSGLQGRAVTDTQYF.

This clonotype was found a few times. The CDR3 carries no conserved terminal phenylalanine or tryptophan, so it likely arises from a read error. Because the CDR3's place on the DNA is in doubt, the DNA is left out and the CDR3 is given as listed by TCRdb. The CDR3 sequence is CASSNGFKQYC. The genes are TRBV21-1 and TRBJ2-7. TRBV21-1 is a pseudogene segment. With termini counted, the CDR3 has 11 amino acids.

This clonotype was seen a handful of times. The gene calls are TRBV29-1 and TRBJ1-1; D gene uncertain. The CDR3 covers 20 residues. Germline assignment: CDR1 SQVTM and CDR2 ANQGSEA. Trimming took 2 bases from V and 0 from J, leaving 28 bases between them. The CDR3 region has the DNA TGCAGCGTTGAACGCCAATGGGCAGGACCAAACCCGATCTTGAACACTGAAGCTTTCTTT. It yields the protein CSVERQWAGPNPILNTEAFF.

This clonotype was seen a handful of times. The V and J genes are TRBV11-3 and TRBJ1-3, with D maybe TRBD1 (6 bases). This CDR3 has 16 residues. The germline CDR1 and CDR2 sequences are SGHNT and YENEEA. Deletions cut 3 bases from V and 0 bases from J, with 12 bases between. The CDR3 protein is CASSLGDTSSGNTIYF. DNA for the CDR3: TGTGCCAGCAGCTTGGGGGACACGAGCTCTGGAAACACCATATATTTT.

The chain couples TRBV5-1 to TRBJ2-7; TRBD2 matches at 9 bases. V gave up 0 bases and J gave up 6 bases; unmatched junction bases: 10. Germline CDR1 is SGHRS and CDR2 is YFSETQ. The CDR3 loop spans 16 amino acids. The CDR3, as DNA: TGCGCCAGCAGCTTGGAGGGTAGCGGGAGTCACGCCGAGCAGTACTTC. Protein sequence: CASSLEGSGSHAEQYF.

This chain uses TRBV28 with TRBJ2-5, with D maybe TRBD2 (5 bases). V was cut by 5 bases and J by 3 bases, with 16 bases left in between. This CDR3 has 15 amino acids. Germline CDR1 MDHEN, CDR2 SYDVKM. CDR3 region: CASSDVRSGEETQYF. The CDR3 DNA reads TGTGCCAGCAGTGATGTCCGGAGCGGTGAAGAGACCCAGTACTTC.

The table lists this clonotype with many counts. The V gene is TRBV7-3, the J gene TRBJ2-5; possibly TRBD2 for D (6 bases). CDR3 length equals 13 residues. V gave up 6 bases and J gave up 1 base, with 9 bases separating them. Germline CDR1 and CDR2: SGHTA and FQGTGA. CDR3 DNA sequence: TGTGCCAGCAGTCGTAGCGGCCAAGAGACCCAGTACTTC. Translated: CASSRSGQETQYF.